This is a list of T cell receptor beta chains from one sample in a study of CD8+CD57+ T cells in acquired aplastic anemia. From the reads, TCRdb called clonotypes with MiXCR, one entry per CDR3 protein. The sample yields more than 150,000 distinct CDR3 sequences, around 50% seen once. The sequenced material came from sorted CD4+, CD8+, or CD8+CD57+ T cells (not recorded which) from PBMCs. The receptor set was obtained from a human donor with aplastic anemia. CDR3s include the opening cysteine and the closing phenylalanine or tryptophan. The D gene is left open where the match is weak. Only some rows state a clone size, as once, few, many or a class for expanded clones.

V: TRBV15
D: .
size: few
J: TRBJ1-6
DNA: TGTGCCACCAGCAGAGACCGGGGGGGATCACCCCTCCACTTT
CDR3: CATSRDRGGSPLHF

V: TRBV25-1
D: TRBD1
size: .
J: TRBJ1-1
DNA: TGTGCCAGCAGTGAATGGACAGGGGAAACTGAAGCTTTCTTT
CDR3: CASSEWTGETEAFF

V: TRBV19
D: .
size: .
J: TRBJ1-1
DNA: TGTGCCAGTAGTATACGGCGACAGAAGAACACTGAAGCTTTCTTT
CDR3: CASSIRRQKNTEAFF

V: TRBV5-4
D: .
size: many
J: TRBJ1-2
DNA: TGTGCCAGCAGCCCCCAGGGGCCCACTTATGGCTACACCTTC
CDR3: CASSPQGPTYGYTF

V: TRBV20-1
D: .
size: .
J: TRBJ2-3
DNA: TGCAGTGCCAGCAGCGTCCGACTGGGGACAGATACGCAGTATTTT
CDR3: CSASSVRLGTDTQYF

V: TRBV24-1
D: TRBD1
size: .
J: TRBJ2-7
DNA: TGTGCCACCCAACGCCTTATGACAGGGCTAAACGAGCAGTACTTC
CDR3: CATQRLMTGLNEQYF

V: TRBV6-5
D: TRBD1
size: many
J: TRBJ2-5
DNA: TGTGCCAGCAGCCCCCCCCGGGACAGACTACAAGAGACCCAGTACTTC
CDR3: CASSPPRDRLQETQYF

V: TRBV6-2/TRBV6-3
D: TRBD2
size: .
J: TRBJ2-6
DNA: TGTGCCAGCAGCCCGGGGGGGCTTAAAGGGGCCAACGTCCTGACTTTC
CDR3: CASSPGGLKGANVLTF

V: TRBV7-2
D: .
size: .
J: TRBJ2-1
DNA: TGTGCCAGCAGATCGGACGGGTACAATGAGCAGTTCTTC
CDR3: CASRSDGYNEQFF

V: TRBV6-2/TRBV6-3
D: TRBD1
size: .
J: TRBJ1-1
DNA: TGTGCCAGCAGTTACAAGGGGGCGGATACTGAAGCTTTCTTT
CDR3: CASSYKGADTEAFF

V: TRBV20-1
D: TRBD1
size: once
J: TRBJ1-1
DNA: TGCAGTGCTTTGCAACAGGGGATGACTGAAGCTTTCTTT
CDR3: CSALQQGMTEAFF

V: TRBV28
D: .
size: many
J: TRBJ1-6
DNA: TGTGCCAGCAGTTTGAGTGGACCCCTCCACTTT
CDR3: CASSLSGPLHF

V: TRBV7-9
D: .
size: few
J: TRBJ2-6
DNA: TGTGCCAGCAGCCACACAGCCACTGGGGCCAACGTCCTGACTTTC
CDR3: CASSHTATGANVLTF

V: TRBV15
D: .
size: .
J: TRBJ1-5
DNA: TGTGCCACCAGCAGAGTTCGGGATCAGCCCCAGCATTTT
CDR3: CATSRVRDQPQHF

V: TRBV3-1
D: .
size: few
J: TRBJ1-1
DNA: TGTGCCAGCAGGAGAGATGTGGGGCCGCATACTGAAGCTTTCTTT
CDR3: CASRRDVGPHTEAFF

V: TRBV9
D: TRBD1
size: .
J: TRBJ1-6
DNA: TGTGCCAGCAGCCTGACAGGGGTAAATAATTCACCCCTCCACTTT
CDR3: CASSLTGVNNSPLHF

V: TRBV10-3
D: TRBD1
size: .
J: TRBJ1-6
DNA: TGTGCCATCAGGGACAGGGGAAATCGGAATTCACCCCTCCACTTT
CDR3: CAIRDRGNRNSPLHF

V: TRBV5-1
D: TRBD1
size: once
J: TRBJ2-5
DNA: TGCGCCAGCAGCACGAGGGACAGCCAAGAGACCCAGTACTTC
CDR3: CASSTRDSQETQYF

V: TRBV10-3
D: .
size: few
J: TRBJ1-6
DNA: TGTGCCACGTTGCAAGGCTATAATTCACCCCTCCACTTT
CDR3: CATLQGYNSPLHF

V: TRBV6-6
D: .
size: many
J: TRBJ2-7
DNA: TGTGCCAGCAGTTACTCGGGGAGAAGCTCCTACGAGCAGTACTTC
CDR3: CASSYSGRSSYEQYF

V: TRBV15
D: .
size: many
J: TRBJ2-1
DNA: TGTGCCACCAGCAAGGGACGGAACAATGAGCAGTTCTTC
CDR3: CATSKGRNNEQFF

V: TRBV6-1
D: TRBD1
size: many
J: TRBJ2-2
DNA: TGTGCCAGCAGGACAGGGGGCGTCACCGGGGAGCTGTTTTTT
CDR3: CASRTGGVTGELFF

V: TRBV9
D: .
size: .
J: TRBJ1-2
DNA: TGTGCCAGCAGTTTAAGTCTGGCCTATGGCTACACCTTC
CDR3: CASSLSLAYGYTF

V: TRBV3-1
D: .
size: many
J: TRBJ2-2
DNA: TGTGCCAGCAGCCAGAGGGGGAACACCGGGGAGCTGTTTTTT
CDR3: CASSQRGNTGELFF

V: TRBV10-3
D: TRBD1
size: few
J: TRBJ2-7
DNA: TGTGCCATCAGCCGGGACAGATCTACCTACGAGCAGTACTTC
CDR3: CAISRDRSTYEQYF

V: TRBV29-1
D: TRBD2
size: .
J: TRBJ2-7
DNA: TGCAGCGTTGAAGGACGCGGGGGTGGGCAGTACTTC
CDR3: CSVEGRGGGQYF

V: TRBV2
D: .
size: .
J: TRBJ1-6
DNA: TGTGCCAGCAGCTTAAACGCTGTGGGATCACCCCTCCACTTT
CDR3: CASSLNAVGSPLHF

V: TRBV30
D: .
size: few
J: TRBJ1-1
DNA: TGTGCCTGGAGTGTCGACATGAACACTGAAGCTTTCTTT
CDR3: CAWSVDMNTEAFF